These 5 T cell receptor beta chains came from one sample sequenced in a study of blood T cells in healthy people across ages. Alongside a J-beta primer mix, a sample-barcoded 5' primer served in a second PCR lasting roughly 6 to 12 cycles. TCRdb re-called the 5' RACE reads through MiXCR, storing one row per CDR3 protein. The table has under 1 million distinct CDR3 sequences, 40% to 50% seen once; the top ten hold roughly 19%. Sequenced sample: blood. These receptors were obtained from a man aged 55 to 69 in good health.

The chain employs TRBV6-5 and TRBJ2-4; maybe TRBD1 (6 bases). The length of the CDR3 is 17 residues. Trimming left V 0 bases short and J 3 bases short, with 15 bases between. Per the germline V gene, CDR1 is MNHEY and CDR2 is SVGAGI. For the CDR3, the DNA is TGTGCCAGCAGTTACTCGAAGCGCCCAGGGGTCAAAAACATTCAGTACTTC. Translation: CASSYSKRPGVKNIQYF.

This clonotype was counted ten times or more. The rearrangement links TRBV2 to TRBJ2-5; no firm D call. From germline, CDR1 is SNHLY and CDR2 FYNNEI. Trimming cost V 5 bases and J 5 bases, with 12 bases left between them. The CDR3 spans 13 residues. CDR3 in amino acids: CASSSLRSETQYF. The CDR3 nucleotides are TGTGCCAGCAGTTCCCTAAGGTCGGAGACCCAGTACTTC.

At least ten counts were recorded for this clonotype. The chain is built from TRBV12-3 or TRBV12-4 and TRBJ2-7; 7 bases are shared with TRBD1. V lost 5 bases to trimming and J lost 5 bases; unmatched junction nucleotides: 9. The CDR3 runs 14 residues. Written as DNA, the CDR3 is TGTGCCAGCAGTCACAGGGGCCTGTCTGACGAGCAGTACTTC. Translating it yields CASSHRGLSDEQYF.

The rearrangement links TRBV11-2 to TRBJ2-6; D tentatively fits TRBD1 or TRBD2 (6 bases each). Germline lookup yields CDR1 SGHAT and CDR2 FQNNGV. This CDR3 is built from 19 residues. Between the trimmed V and J ends, which lost 4 bases and 0 bases, there was a span of 19 bases. The CDR3 DNA is TGTGCCAGCAGCTCCAAACCCGGGGGCCTGAGCTCTGGGGCCAACGTCCTGACTTTC. Its translation: CASSSKPGGLSSGANVLTF.

V and J are TRBV20-1 and TRBJ2-3, with TRBD2 matching over 7 bases. The V segment lost 2 bases and the J segment 0 bases; nucleotides outside the gene matches: 5. The CDR3 is 15 amino acids. Germline V CDR1 and CDR2: DFQATT, SNEGSKA (reference sequence). The CDR3 DNA follows: TGCAGTGCTAGAATGACGGGGGGTAGCACAGATACGCAGTATTTT. This encodes CSARMTGGSTDTQYF.